This entry describes one T cell receptor (beta chain). Its antigen is unknown. The source of the sample is a study of cytomegalovirus exposure and HLA in healthy donors. The PCR was carried out with 60 Vbeta primers and 13 Jbeta primers. Using immunoSEQ multiplex PCR, the repertoire was profiled, and TCRdb retains in-frame clones only, with some absent. This table holds approximately 190,000 clones, roughly 74% found once. Whole-study results and caveats: Prediction of most subjects' HLA-A and HLA-B alleles by TCR beta sequences was reportedly accurate. Available immune exposure information covered CMV serostatus only. According to an earlier analysis, most TCR beta V segments yielded productive rearrangements about 90% or about 30% of the time.

This TCR came from a woman between 25 and 40 years old in good health and CMV-seronegative. The material sequenced was PBMCs.

CDR3 coding DNA: TGTGCCAGCAGCCTCCCTGCAACATCCTACGAGCAGTACTTC. This sequence encodes CASSLPATSYEQYF. This chain uses TRBV5-5 with TRBJ2-7; D is ambiguous. Trimming cost V 4 bases and J 1 base, with 12 bases left between them. The V gene's germline CDR1 is SGHKS and CDR2 YYEKEE (reference sequence). The CDR3 covers 14 residues.